This passage covers 13 T cell receptor beta chains from one sample sequenced in a study of blood T cell repertoires in COVID-19. Only in-frame clones appear in the TCRdb table, and some are missing; sequencing was by immunoSEQ multiplex PCR. Counted here are more than 150,000 clones, approximately 83% occurring once; the ten biggest clones make up over 10%. Sequencing input: PBMCs or T cells enriched from blood (not recorded which). Every receptor here comes from a woman aged 55-70 years who had recovered from COVID-19.

The V and J genes are TRBV2 and TRBJ2-5; 12 nucleotides match TRBD2. The trim removed 2 bases at V and 3 bases at J, leaving 4 bases unmatched. CDR1 SNHLY and CDR2 FYNNEI come from the germline V gene. This CDR3 spans 16 amino acids. CDR3 protein: CASSETGLAGEETQYF. The CDR3 region has the DNA TGTGCCAGCAGTGAAACGGGACTAGCGGGCGAAGAGACCCAGTACTTC.

The CDR3 coding sequence is TGTGCCAGCAGCCATCGAGACTCTCGGGATACCGGGGAGCTGTTTTTT. Amino acid sequence: CASSHRDSRDTGELFF. V and J are TRBV7-9 and TRBJ2-2, with D maybe TRBD2 (5 bases). The germline gives CDR1 SEHNR, CDR2 FQNEAQ (reference sequence). V lost 5 bases to trimming and J lost 5 bases, with 18 bases between them. The CDR3 is 16 amino acids.

This chain joins TRBV28 and TRBJ2-3; D not resolved. V lost 6 bases and J lost 8, with 12 bases in between. Per the germline V gene, CDR1 is MDHEN and CDR2 is SYDVKM. CDR3 length: 12 residues. The CDR3, as DNA: TGTGCCAGCAGCCCTGGGCAGATTACGCAGTATTTT. It yields the protein CASSPGQITQYF.

The CDR3 protein is CASSSREGSYEQYF. The CDR3 DNA sequence: TGTGCCAGCAGCTCTAGAGAGGGCTCCTACGAGCAGTACTTC. The chain joins TRBV5-6 to TRBJ2-7, with D maybe TRBD2 (5 bases). Germline V gene lookup returns CDR1 SGHDT and CDR2 YYEEEE. V lost 3 bases, J lost 0 bases, and 10 bases lay in between. The CDR3 consists of 14 residues.

J is TRBJ1-5 and V is TRBV5-1; 8 nucleotides agree with TRBD1. V was pared by 4 bases and J by 7 bases, with 10 bases of the junction left unmatched. This CDR3 spans 15 amino acids. CDR1 and CDR2 (germline): SGHRS, YFSETQ. The CDR3 DNA reads as TGCGCCAGCAGCCCGGAGGGGCAGGGGGCGCAGCCCCAGCATTTT. Translation gives CASSPEGQGAQPQHF.

V gene TRBV2 combines with J gene TRBJ1-5; 7 bases map to TRBD1. The CDR3 sequence is 15 residues long. The J segment lost 2 bases and the V segment lost 5 bases, leaving 6 bases of the junction unmatched. From germline, CDR1 is SNHLY and CDR2 FYNNEI. The CDR3: CASSSTGLGNQPQHF. The DNA for the CDR3 is TGTGCCAGCAGTTCGACAGGGTTGGGCAATCAGCCCCAGCATTTT.

V is TRBV27 and J is TRBJ2-1; TRBD2 agrees at 12 bases. There are 15 residues in the CDR3. V lost 10 bases, J lost 8 bases, and 12 bases stayed unmatched. Germline V CDR1 and CDR2: MNHEY, SMNVEV (reference sequence). CDR3 nucleotide sequence: TGTGCCACCCGACTAGCGGGAGCGGCTCGGGATGAGCAGTTCTTC. Residues: CATRLAGAARDEQFF.

The J gene is TRBJ1-5, the V gene TRBV10-2; D is unresolved. The germline gives CDR1 WSHSY, CDR2 SAAADI. V shed 4 bases and J shed 3 bases, with 13 bases lying between them. The CDR3 contains 15 residues. The CDR3 protein is CASSVSPGDNQPQHF. The CDR3 DNA is TGCGCCAGCAGTGTGAGCCCCGGGGACAATCAGCCCCAGCATTTT.

This clone was observed a single time. The rearrangement uses TRBV5-1 and TRBJ1-2; 8 bases match TRBD1. The germline CDR1 and CDR2 sequences are SGHRS and YFSETQ. This CDR3 has 14 amino acids. Losses at the gene ends were 4 bases for V and 8 bases for J; bases not matched to a gene: 10. The CDR3 DNA reads TGCGCCAGCAGCAACCTCTCGGGACAGGACGGCTACACCTTC. Translated, it gives CASSNLSGQDGYTF.

CDR3 in amino acids: CASSPTWTPTDTQYF. Here the CDR3 DNA reads TGTGCCAGCAGCCCGACTTGGACTCCCACAGATACGCAGTATTTT. The V call is TRBV5-6, the J call TRBJ2-3, with D possibly being TRBD2 (5 bases). V lost 4 bases to trimming and J lost 2 bases, with 14 bases between them. The CDR3 covers 15 residues. Germline V gene data show CDR1 as SGHDT and CDR2 as YYEEEE.

The chain carries TRBV28 and TRBJ1-5, with 7 bases that match TRBD1. Germline V gene lookup returns CDR1 MDHEN and CDR2 SYDVKM. This CDR3 has 14 residues. V shed 3 bases, J shed 5 bases, and the junction held 4 bases outside the gene matches. The chain's CDR3 is CASSFGRGYQPQHF. The CDR3 coding sequence is TGTGCCAGCAGTTTCGGCAGGGGGTATCAGCCCCAGCATTTT.

The genes are TRBV15 and TRBJ2-1, with 15 bases lining up with TRBD2. Germline-derived CDR1 and CDR2 are LNHNV and YYDKDF (reference sequence). The CDR3 covers 17 residues. Trimming took 3 bases from V and 2 from J; bases not matched to a gene: 2. CDR3 amino acids: CATSSGLAGGTYNEQFF. The CDR3 DNA sequence: TGTGCCACCAGCAGTGGACTAGCGGGGGGGACCTACAATGAGCAGTTCTTC.

The V and J genes are TRBV7-3 and TRBJ2-3, with a weak D call TRBD1 (5 bases). The CDR3 is made up of 16 amino acids. Between the trimmed V and J ends, which lost 1 base and 6 bases, there was a span of 17 bases. Germline lookup yields CDR1 SGHTA and CDR2 FQGTGA. The CDR3 here is CASSLRGQGIGDTQYF. Written as DNA, the CDR3 is TGTGCCAGCAGCTTAAGGGGCCAGGGAATTGGGGATACGCAGTATTTT.